This T cell receptor beta chain was retrieved from a study of blood T cells in healthy people across ages. Germline CDR1 and CDR2: SGHAT and FQDESV (reference sequence). The CDR3 totals 14 residues. Between the trimmed V and J ends, which lost 3 bases and 7 bases, there was a span of 15 bases. It was with a sample-barcoded 5' primer and a J-beta primer mix that a second PCR of roughly 7 to 12 cycles was run. A minimum of 2.5 million CDR3-containing paired-end reads was obtained for each sample. TCRdb processed the 5' RACE reads anew with MiXCR; each CDR3 protein has one entry. The top ten hold 10% to 15% of the sample, which has 950,000 to 1,200,000 distinct CDR3 sequences, 35% to 40% seen once.

The material sequenced was blood. The chain couples TRBV11-1 to TRBJ2-5; D gene ambiguous. This TCR came from a man in his late teens or twenties in good health. The CDR3 region is CASSLWSIPGTQYF. CDR3 nucleotide sequence: TGTGCCAGCAGCTTGTGGTCCATACCGGGGACCCAGTACTTC.